This T cell receptor (beta chain) derives from a study of cytomegalovirus exposure and HLA in healthy donors. The overall study: A prior study identified just under 120 million unique TCR beta sequences from some 200 million T cells. General study results and limits: Overall, roughly 160 TCR beta chains were annotated as cytomegalovirus-associated. Some public TCRs appeared in many individuals, while most sequences were rare.

About this clone: What it binds is not known.

CDR1 and CDR2 from the germline V gene are SGHAT and FQNNGV. The CDR3 length is 13 residues. Researchers ran the PCR with 60 Vbeta and 13 Jbeta primers. The data were produced by immunoSEQ multiplex PCR, yet TCRdb's version contains in-frame clones alone and is incomplete. The sample carries about 130,000 clones, 79% recorded once. This clonotype originated in a man aged 35 to 55 in good health and CMV-seropositive. Sequenced input: PBMCs. This chain uses TRBV11-2 with TRBJ2-5; D is ambiguous. The DNA end is more similar to TRBJ2-7, so the J call may be wrong. The CDR3, as DNA: TGTGCCAGCAGCTTTGACTCAACCTACGAGCAGTACTTC. Its translation is CASSFDSTYEQYF.